The 15 T cell receptor beta chains below come from one sample, sequenced in a study of response to subunit inactivated influenza vaccine. Using its own MiXCR run on the RT-PCR reads, TCRdb lists one record per CDR3 protein. The table lists roughly 780,000 distinct CDR3 sequences, about 18% of them singletons. Source: PBMCs from blood, taken 5 to 6 days after vaccination. The receptors come from a man aged 50-59 years who received an inactivated influenza vaccine.

This sequence joins TRBV11-1 and TRBJ2-5; weak D call: TRBD2 (5 bases). This CDR3 has 15 amino acids. V was clipped by 5 bases and J by 5 bases, with 18 bases between them. Germline CDR1 and CDR2: SGHAT and FQDESV (reference sequence). DNA of the CDR3: TGTGCCAGCAGCGCCTCCCAGGAGGCTAGGGAGACCCAGTACTTC. It codes for CASSASQEARETQYF.

The rearrangement uses TRBV6-1 and TRBJ2-7, with 8 positions matching TRBD1. Germline CDR1 is MNHNS and CDR2 is SASEGT. The CDR3 has 15 amino acids. V lost 8 bases, J lost 2 bases, and 11 bases stayed unmatched. The CDR3 sequence is CASVPTQGGPYEQYF. The CDR3, as DNA: TGTGCCAGCGTACCGACACAGGGGGGCCCCTACGAGCAGTACTTC.

This chain's CDR3 is CASSSGGGPNLVGNIQYF. In DNA, the CDR3 is TGTGCCAGCAGTTCAGGGGGCGGGCCGAACCTAGTGGGAAACATTCAGTACTTC. The chain joins TRBV12-3 or TRBV12-4 to TRBJ2-4; 8 nucleotides match TRBD1. The CDR3 totals 18 residues. Trimming at V came to 4 bases and at J to 6 bases, leaving 17 bases not matched to a gene.

This rearrangement joins TRBV24-1 to TRBJ2-5; D unresolved. Between the trimmed V and J ends, which lost 6 bases and 5 bases, there was a span of 9 bases. The CDR3 covers 12 residues. Germline assignment: CDR1 KGHDR and CDR2 SFDVKD. The CDR3 DNA reads as TGTGCCACCAGTCTTTCGGGCGAGACCCAGTACTTC. Residues: CATSLSGETQYF.

The V gene is TRBV20-1, the J gene TRBJ2-1; 9 bases map to TRBD2. The V segment lost 6 bases and the J segment 6 bases; nucleotides outside the gene matches: 6. The CDR3 runs to 13 residues. Germline-derived CDR1 and CDR2 are DFQATT and SNEGSKA (reference sequence). CDR3 protein: CSADGLALNEQFF. For the CDR3, the DNA is TGCAGTGCCGACGGACTAGCGCTCAATGAGCAGTTCTTC.

This chain uses TRBV28 with TRBJ1-4; 9 nucleotides agree with TRBD1. The CDR3 loop spans 14 amino acids. CDR1 and CDR2 from the germline V gene are MDHEN and SYDVKM. V dropped 7 bases and J dropped 7; count of bases not matched to a gene: 7. The CDR3 sequence: CASTVTGGGEKLFF. DNA of the CDR3: TGTGCCAGCACGGTAACAGGGGGCGGTGAAAAACTGTTTTTT.

This clonotype has ten or more counts. This chain joins TRBV28 and TRBJ2-2; 11 bases line up with TRBD2. J lost 0 bases, V lost 3 bases, and 9 bases had no gene match. The germline V gene has CDR1 MDHEN and CDR2 SYDVKM. The CDR3 extends over 19 amino acids. CDR3 sequence reads: CASSFPTSGATTNTGELFF. In DNA form, the CDR3 reads TGTGCCAGCAGTTTCCCGACTAGCGGGGCCACTACGAACACCGGGGAGCTGTTTTTT.

V and J are TRBV28 and TRBJ1-1; tentatively, D is TRBD1 (5 bases). Germline V lookup: CDR1 MDHEN, CDR2 SYDVKM. CDR3 length: 15 residues. V lost 6 bases and J lost 1, with 15 bases in between. DNA for the CDR3: TGTGCCAGCAGCCCCCTCGGACAACCGAACACTGAAGCTTTCTTT. Encoded protein: CASSPLGQPNTEAFF.

The CDR3 bases are TGCAGTGCCCCAGGGGTCTACTACAATGAGCAGTTCTTC. It translates to CSAPGVYYNEQFF. V and J are TRBV20-1 and TRBJ2-1; D possibly corresponds to TRBD1 (6 bases). The CDR3 is 13 amino acids. From germline, CDR1 is DFQATT and CDR2 SNEGSKA (reference sequence). Trimming stripped 6 bases from V and 3 bases from J, with 12 bases between.

This clonotype has more than one count but fewer than ten. V usage is TRBV7-2 and J usage is TRBJ2-1, with 7 bases aligning to TRBD1. V lost 7 bases to trimming and J lost 8 bases; unmatched junction nucleotides: 11. Germline CDR1 SGHTA, CDR2 FQGNSA. This CDR3 is built from 14 residues. The CDR3 DNA reads as TGTGCCAGCAACCAGGACAGGCTGGGATATGAGCAGTTCTTC. Translation gives CASNQDRLGYEQFF.

The CDR3 DNA reads as TGCAGTTCAGCGGGACAGGGGGCCTACAATGAGCAGTTCTTC. Translation gives CSSAGQGAYNEQFF. This chain joins TRBV20-1 and TRBJ2-1, with TRBD1 matching over 11 bases. V lost 8 bases, J lost 2 bases, and 5 bases stayed unmatched. From germline, CDR1 is DFQATT and CDR2 SNEGSKA (reference sequence). This CDR3 contains 14 residues.

The chain carries TRBV12-3 or TRBV12-4 and TRBJ2-7; D is perhaps TRBD2 (5 bases). The germline V and J ends were trimmed by 6 bases and 0 bases, with 9 bases remaining between them. This CDR3 contains 13 residues. DNA for the CDR3: TGTGCCAGCAGAAGCGGTAACTCCTACGAGCAGTACTTC. Its translation is CASRSGNSYEQYF.

This clonotype occurred a few times. The rearrangement uses TRBV12-3 or TRBV12-4 and TRBJ2-2; a weak D match, TRBD2 (5 bases). Between the trimmed V and J ends, which lost 7 bases and 4 bases, there was a span of 13 bases. The length of the CDR3 is 14 residues. The CDR3 nucleotides are TGTGCCAGCACGCTGACGGGGTCCACCGGGGAGCTGTTTTTT. Protein sequence: CASTLTGSTGELFF.

This clonotype was detected only a few times. This rearrangement joins TRBV27 to TRBJ1-6; 7 bases line up with TRBD1. The CDR3 length is 16 residues. V was pared by 6 bases and J by 7 bases, with 12 bases of the junction left unmatched. Per germline, CDR1 MNHEY and CDR2 SMNVEV (reference sequence). CDR3 sequence reads: CASSPSFRDRNSPLHF. The CDR3 nucleotides are TGTGCCAGCAGCCCCTCCTTCCGGGACAGAAATTCACCCCTCCACTTT.

The chain carries TRBV28 and TRBJ2-6, with 12 bases lining up with TRBD2. V lost 6 bases to trimming and J lost 0 bases; unmatched junction nucleotides: 3. Germline CDR1 reads MDHEN; CDR2 reads SYDVKM. The CDR3 has 17 amino acids. The CDR3 coding sequence is TGTGCCAGCAGGAGACTAGCGGGGGACTCTGGGGCCAACGTCCTGACTTTC. Protein: CASRRLAGDSGANVLTF.